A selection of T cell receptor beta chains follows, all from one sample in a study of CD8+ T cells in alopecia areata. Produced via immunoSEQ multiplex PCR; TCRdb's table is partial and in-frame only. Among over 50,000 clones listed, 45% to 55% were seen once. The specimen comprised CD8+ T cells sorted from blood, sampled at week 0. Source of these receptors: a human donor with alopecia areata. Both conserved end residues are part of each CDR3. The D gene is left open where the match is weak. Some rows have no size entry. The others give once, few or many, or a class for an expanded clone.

CASSLGLVRDTVAGGSDTGELFF,TGTGCCAGCAGTCTAGGCCTGGTCCGGGACACAGTAGCGGGAGGGTCGGACACCGGGGAGCTGTTTTTT,TRBD2,TRBV27,TRBJ2-2,-
CASSLGAGGPYNEQFF,TGTGCCAGCAGCTTAGGGGCGGGAGGGCCCTACAATGAGCAGTTCTTC,TRBD2,TRBV7-3,TRBJ2-1,-
CASSSSRQGDYEQYF,TGTGCCAGCAGCTCCTCTAGACAGGGGGACTACGAGCAGTACTTC,TRBD1,TRBV7-9,TRBJ2-7,-
CSVEDHRDTQYF,TGCAGCGTTGAAGATCATCGAGATACGCAGTATTTT,-,TRBV29-1,TRBJ2-3,-
CASRYSGTGTGELFF,TGTGCCAGCAGATATAGCGGGACGGGGACCGGGGAGCTGTTTTTT,TRBD2,TRBV6-1,TRBJ2-2,-
CASSEDGGRYTIYF,TGTGCCAGCAGTGAAGATGGGGGCAGATACACCATATATTTT,-,TRBV2,TRBJ1-3,few
CASPGTSSTDTQYF,TGTGCCAGTCCCGGGACTAGCAGCACAGATACGCAGTATTTT,TRBD2,TRBV2,TRBJ2-3,once
CASSQFGTSVYNEQFF,TGCGCCAGCAGCCAATTCGGGACTAGCGTTTACAATGAGCAGTTCTTC,TRBD2,TRBV4-3,TRBJ2-1,-
CSVEARAGVYEQYF,TGCAGCGTTGAAGCACGAGCGGGAGTCTACGAGCAGTACTTC,TRBD2,TRBV29-1,TRBJ2-7,-
CASSLLGAQPATQYF,TGTGCCAGCAGCTTATTGGGGGCGCAACCAGCTACGCAGTATTTT,-,TRBV11-2,TRBJ2-3,-
CASSTPDRGEQYF,TGCGCCAGCAGCACCCCCGACCGAGGTGAGCAGTACTTC,-,TRBV5-1,TRBJ2-7,few
CATSRAGLDYNEQFF,TGTGCCACCAGCAGAGCAGGACTAGACTACAATGAGCAGTTCTTC,TRBD2,TRBV15,TRBJ2-1,-
CASSPHEGQFHSGNTIYF,TGTGCCAGCAGCCCCCACGAGGGACAGTTCCACTCTGGAAACACCATATATTTT,TRBD1,TRBV7-9,TRBJ1-3,few
CSVRGTSGVGNEQFF,TGCAGCGTCCGGGGGACTAGCGGAGTCGGCAATGAGCAGTTCTTC,TRBD2,TRBV29-1,TRBJ2-1,few
CASTDTTGGEQFF,TGTGCCAGCACCGACACCACCGGGGGTGAGCAGTTCTTC,-,TRBV7-9,TRBJ2-1,-
CASSPGRVTEAFF,TGTGCCAGCAGCCCAGGACGGGTCACTGAAGCTTTCTTT,-,TRBV7-2,TRBJ1-1,-
CATSTKGDPDGYTF,TGTGCCACCAGCACAAAAGGGGACCCAGATGGCTACACCTTC,-,TRBV15,TRBJ1-2,-
CASTALNTGELFF,TGCGCCAGCACGGCTCTGAACACCGGGGAGCTGTTTTTT,-,TRBV5-1,TRBJ2-2,-
CASSTSTGGLGGANVLTF,TGTGCCAGCAGCACATCGACAGGGGGCTTGGGTGGGGCCAACGTCCTGACTTTC,TRBD1,TRBV7-6,TRBJ2-6,once
CSVVTSANSNQPQHF,TGCAGCGTTGTAACGTCGGCTAATAGCAATCAGCCCCAGCATTTT,-,TRBV29-1,TRBJ1-5,-
CASSLGPSGELFF,TGTGCCAGCAGCTTAGGGCCCAGCGGGGAGCTGTTTTTT,-,TRBV7-8,TRBJ2-2,-
CASSSLTGEGYTF,TGTGCCAGCAGCTCGCTAACAGGGGAGGGCTACACCTTC,TRBD1,TRBV16,TRBJ1-2,few
CASSSSSGSPYEQYF,TGTGCCAGTAGTTCATCTAGCGGGAGCCCCTACGAGCAGTACTTC,TRBD2,TRBV19,TRBJ2-7,-
CASSLAAGQRSTDTQYF,TGTGCCAGCAGTTTAGCCGCGGGACAGCGAAGCACAGATACGCAGTATTTT,-,TRBV27,TRBJ2-3,-
CSVEHGTRARGEQYF,TGCAGCGTCGAACATGGGACTAGGGCTCGTGGCGAGCAGTACTTC,TRBD2,TRBV29-1,TRBJ2-7,-
CSVGTANTGELFF,TGCAGCGTTGGGACGGCAAACACCGGGGAGCTGTTTTTT,-,TRBV29-1,TRBJ2-2,few
CASSLGTSGRNEQFF,TGTGCCAGCAGCCTCGGGACTAGCGGGAGAAATGAGCAGTTCTTC,TRBD2,TRBV6-5,TRBJ2-1,-
CAISESLAGALQETQYF,TGTGCCATCAGTGAGTCCCTAGCGGGAGCCCTCCAAGAGACCCAGTACTTC,TRBD2,TRBV10-3,TRBJ2-5,once
CATSRDGGQPGDTGELFF,TGTGCCACCAGCAGAGATGGGGGGCAGCCCGGGGACACCGGGGAGCTGTTTTTT,-,TRBV15,TRBJ2-2,-
CASSDNNQPQHF,TGTGCCAGCAGCGATAACAATCAGCCCCAGCATTTT,-,TRBV7-9,TRBJ1-5,few
CASSLGWSGSGTGELFF,TGTGCCAGCAGCCTCGGATGGAGCGGGAGTGGGACCGGGGAGCTGTTTTTT,TRBD2,TRBV7-9,TRBJ2-2,-
CAWSLTTGGTEAFF,TGTGCCTGGAGTCTAACGACAGGGGGCACTGAAGCTTTCTTT,TRBD1,TRBV30,TRBJ1-1,-
CASSPGLAVYNEQFF,TGTGCCAGCAGTCCGGGACTAGCGGTGTACAATGAGCAGTTCTTC,TRBD2,TRBV2,TRBJ2-1,-
CASSFGASGLAGFEQYF,TGTGCCAGCAGTTTCGGGGCCTCGGGACTAGCGGGCTTCGAGCAGTACTTC,TRBD2,TRBV28,TRBJ2-7,many
CASSQVHPASSYEQYF,TGCGCCAGCAGCCAAGTTCATCCAGCGAGCTCCTACGAGCAGTACTTC,-,TRBV4-1,TRBJ2-7,once
CASSLGTYEQYF,TGTGCCAGCAGCTTAGGGACCTACGAGCAGTACTTC,-,TRBV7-8,TRBJ2-7,-
CASSNGLADTQYF,TGTGCCAGCAGCAACGGACTGGCAGATACGCAGTATTTT,-,TRBV7-8,TRBJ2-3,-
CASQKASGGANVLTF,TGTGCCAGCCAGAAGGCCTCCGGGGGGGCCAACGTCCTGACTTTC,-,TRBV7-9,TRBJ2-6,-
CASTQGGSGNTIYF,TGTGCCAGCACCCAGGGGGGTTCTGGAAACACCATATATTTT,TRBD1,TRBV2,TRBJ1-3,-
CASSSPLAGTYNEQFF,TGTGCCAGCAGCTCCCCACTAGCGGGGACATACAATGAGCAGTTCTTC,TRBD2,TRBV7-9,TRBJ2-1,-
CASSEKVGGGSGTGELFF,TGTGCCAGCAGTGAAAAAGTAGGCGGCGGGAGCGGCACCGGGGAGCTGTTTTTT,TRBD2,TRBV6-1,TRBJ2-2,many
CASSLTHSSGNTIYF,TGTGCCAGCAGCCTGACTCATAGCTCTGGAAACACCATATATTTT,-,TRBV7-9,TRBJ1-3,-
CATTGSSGGNTGELFF,TGTGCCACCACCGGTTCGAGCGGTGGGAACACCGGGGAGCTGTTTTTT,-,TRBV15,TRBJ2-2,few
CASSLTQGMDEQFF,TGTGCCAGCAGCTTAACGCAGGGAATGGATGAGCAGTTCTTC,-,TRBV7-3,TRBJ2-1,-